Below, 2 T cell receptor beta chains from the same sample are listed, as sequenced in a study of a mutant IDH1 vaccine in newly diagnosed glioma. Their antigens remain unidentified. Assay: immunoSEQ multiplex PCR; the TCRdb copy retains only in-frame clones and omits some. This table has about 31,000 clones, around 82% appearing once. Time point meaning: week 11, during vaccination. Each dose of the vaccine consisted of 300 ug of mutant IDH1 20-mer peptide, with topical imiquimod. Material: PBMCs, obtained from a glioma patient whose treatment included an IDH1 peptide vaccine. Receptors were obtained from a man aged 25 to 40 with glioma.

V usage is TRBV30 and J usage is TRBJ2-1; either TRBD1 or TRBD2 may fit D (5 bases each). Germline CDR1 is GTSNPN and CDR2 is SVGIG (reference sequence). CDR3 length equals 15 residues. The V end was cut by 5 bases, the J end by 4 bases, with 18 bases between. The CDR3 reads CAWEGFRQTYNEQFF. DNA of the CDR3: TGTGCCTGGGAGGGGTTTAGACAGACTTACAATGAGCAGTTCTTC.

V usage is TRBV2 and J usage is TRBJ2-1; 8 positions match TRBD2. Germline values: CDR1 SNHLY, CDR2 FYNNEI. The CDR3 runs 14 residues. Losses at the gene ends were 6 bases for V and 10 bases for J; bases not matched to a gene: 11. This CDR3 is CASSSGGLYGEQFF. CDR3 nucleotides: TGTGCCAGCAGCAGCGGGGGTCTATACGGGGAGCAGTTCTTC. The full variable domain, rest sourced from reference TRBV2 and TRBJ2-1, is EPEVTQTPSHQVTQMGQEVILRCVPISNHLYFYWYRQILGQKVEFLVSFYNNEISEKSEIFDDQFSVERPDGSNFTLKIRSTKLEDSAMYFCASSSGGLYGEQFFGPGTRLTVL.